This TCR beta chain was sequenced during a study of identical twins. Study-wide findings and caveats: Surplus twin overlap in beta out-of-frame sequences was less pronounced. When twins shared out-of-frame alpha sequences, those sequences had excess low generation probability.

The CDR3 has 12 amino acids. The V and J ends lost 4 bases and 4 bases respectively, with 10 bases between them. From germline, CDR1 is SQVTM and CDR2 ANQGSEA. Remarks on this clonotype: The antigen remains undetermined.

Carrying unique molecular identifiers, the cDNA also gained a universal primer site through template switching. Each CDR3 protein gets one entry after TCRdb re-called the 5' RACE reads with MiXCR. Here the sample spans more than 1.5 million distinct CDR3 sequences, 32% being singletons. Sequenced input: cord blood. This chain joins TRBV29-1 and TRBJ1-1; D is uncertain. This sequence originates from a newborn girl in good health. This chain's CDR3 is CSVGGTGTEAFF. Here the CDR3 DNA reads TGCAGCGTTGGTGGTACTGGCACTGAAGCTTTCTTT.